The rows below give T cell receptor beta chains drawn from one sample of a study of blood T cell repertoires in COVID-19. Some clones are missing from TCRdb's copy, which holds only in-frame ones; the method was immunoSEQ multiplex PCR. The sample holds 310,000 or so clones, 70% to 90% seen once. Sequences were obtained from peripheral blood. All receptors come from a woman in her thirties who had recovered from COVID-19. The CDR3 runs from the conserved cysteine through the conserved F or W. A D gene is named only where the DNA matches it firmly. Size is stated for part of the rows, as once, few or many counts, or as a class when the clone is expanded.

CDR3,DNA,length,D,V,size,J
CASSLSGGGSDYTF,TGTGCCAGCAGCCTCTCGGGTGGGGGGTCTGACTACACCTTC,14,.,TRBV7-9,.,TRBJ1-2
CASSFGTEAFF,TGTGCCAGCAGTTTCGGGACTGAAGCTTTCTTT,11,.,TRBV12-3/TRBV12-4,.,TRBJ1-1
CASSPVGQGTEAFF,TGTGCCAGCAGCCCCGTGGGCCAGGGCACTGAAGCTTTCTTT,14,.,TRBV5-5,.,TRBJ1-1
CASSYRSSGNTIYF,TGTGCCAGCAGTTACAGGTCCAGTGGAAACACCATATATTTT,14,.,TRBV11-2,.,TRBJ1-3
CASSLGVTSGSEEQFF,TGTGCCAGCAGCTTAGGAGTGACTAGCGGGAGTGAAGAGCAGTTCTTC,16,TRBD2,TRBV7-8,.,TRBJ2-1
CASSLKAGGPEEQYF,TGTGCCAGCAGCTTGAAAGCGGGGGGGCCTGAAGAGCAGTACTTC,15,TRBD2,TRBV5-4,.,TRBJ2-7
CASSPGMGSAGELFF,TGCGCCAGCAGCCCCGGGATGGGTTCTGCCGGGGAGCTGTTTTTT,15,.,TRBV4-1,few,TRBJ2-2
CASSTLAAGYTEAFF,TGTGCCAGCAGCACCCTCGCCGCGGGATACACTGAAGCTTTCTTT,15,.,TRBV7-2,.,TRBJ1-1
CASSLSVGYTF,TGTGCCAGCAGCTTATCTGTCGGCTACACCTTC,11,.,TRBV7-9,.,TRBJ1-2
CASSPTVRGSSGYEQYF,TGCGCCAGCAGCCCCACCGTTAGGGGCAGTTCGGGCTACGAGCAGTACTTC,17,.,TRBV4-1,.,TRBJ2-7
CASSTGQGGGTEAFF,TGTGCCAGCAGTACGGGACAGGGGGGCGGGACTGAAGCTTTCTTT,15,TRBD1,TRBV2,.,TRBJ1-1
CASSPLQGQGSSGANVLTF,TGTGCCAGCTCACCACTCCAGGGACAGGGGAGTTCTGGGGCCAACGTCCTGACTTTC,19,TRBD1,TRBV18,.,TRBJ2-6
CASSYESAPLHF,TGTGCCAGCAGCTATGAGAGTGCACCCCTCCACTTT,12,.,TRBV3-1/TRBV3-2,.,TRBJ1-6
CASRRTGDNQPQHF,TGTGCCAGCAGGCGGACAGGCGACAATCAGCCCCAGCATTTT,14,TRBD1,TRBV6-5,.,TRBJ1-5
CASSPRTSGGEQYF,TGTGCCAGCAGCCCTCGGACTAGCGGGGGGGAGCAGTACTTC,14,TRBD2,TRBV13,.,TRBJ2-7